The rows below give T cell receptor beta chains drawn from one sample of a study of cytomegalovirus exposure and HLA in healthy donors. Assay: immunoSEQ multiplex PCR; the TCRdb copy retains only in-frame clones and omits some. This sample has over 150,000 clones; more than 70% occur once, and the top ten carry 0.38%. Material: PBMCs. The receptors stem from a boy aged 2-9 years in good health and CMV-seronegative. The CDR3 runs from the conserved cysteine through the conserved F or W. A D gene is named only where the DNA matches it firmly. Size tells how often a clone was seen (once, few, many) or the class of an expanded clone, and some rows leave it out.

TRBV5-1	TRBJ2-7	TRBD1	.	CASSLGTGARGEQYF	TGCGCCAGCAGCTTAGGGACAGGGGCTCGGGGCGAGCAGTACTTC
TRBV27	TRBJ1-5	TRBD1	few	CASSSRQGAQPQHF	TGTGCCAGCAGTTCTAGACAGGGGGCCCAGCCCCAGCATTTT
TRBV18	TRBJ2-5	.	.	CASSQGTYGVGQETQYF	TGTGCCAGCTCACAGGGGACTTATGGAGTCGGACAAGAGACCCAGTACTTC
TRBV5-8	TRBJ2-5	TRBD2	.	CASSLSGGQETQYF	TGTGCCAGCAGCTTGTCGGGGGGGCAAGAGACCCAGTACTTC
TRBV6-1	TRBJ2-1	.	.	CASSNFPPGGEQFF	TGTGCCAGCAGTAATTTTCCCCCTGGCGGTGAGCAGTTCTTC
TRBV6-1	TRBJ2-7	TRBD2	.	CASSESLREATYEQYF	TGTGCCAGCAGTGAATCCTTGCGGGAGGCCACTTACGAGCAGTACTTC
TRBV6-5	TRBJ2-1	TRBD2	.	CASSYGGSYNEQFF	TGTGCCAGCAGTTACGGCGGGAGTTACAATGAGCAGTTCTTC
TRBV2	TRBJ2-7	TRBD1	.	CASMGQGSPSYEQYF	TGTGCCAGCATGGGACAGGGGTCTCCTTCCTACGAGCAGTACTTC
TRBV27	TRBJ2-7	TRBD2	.	CASSLSLAGGYEQYF	TGTGCCAGCAGTTTAAGCCTAGCGGGAGGCTACGAGCAGTACTTC
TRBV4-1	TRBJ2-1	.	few	CASSQPNRDNEQFF	TGCGCCAGCAGCCAACCAAACAGGGACAATGAGCAGTTCTTC
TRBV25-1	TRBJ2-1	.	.	CASSEYFSRPSSYNEQFF	TGTGCCAGCAGTGAATATTTTTCCAGGCCAAGCTCCTACAATGAGCAGTTCTTC